This is a list of T cell receptor beta chains from one sample in a study of CD8+ T cells in alopecia areata. Clones were read by immunoSEQ multiplex PCR, and TCRdb kept only the in-frame ones, dropping some. The sample holds about 200,000 clones, about 62% seen once. The specimen comprised CD4+ T cells sorted from blood, sampled at week 24, from a patient treated with tofacitinib. These receptor sequences come from a human donor with alopecia areata. Each CDR3 is given with its conserved first and last residue. D genes are given only for firm matches. Size is omitted from some rows. Given values are once, few, many or a class for expanded clones.

abundance	d_gene	v_gene	j_gene	CDR3aa	CDR3nt
NA	NA	TRBV4-2	TRBJ1-2	CASSQGGPTTGYTF	TGTGCCAGCAGCCAAGGAGGCCCGACAACTGGCTACACCTTC
NA	TRBD1	TRBV15	TRBJ1-5	CATSSPGTVNQPQHF	TGTGCCACCAGCAGCCCCGGGACAGTGAATCAGCCCCAGCATTTT
NA	NA	TRBV5-1	TRBJ2-1	CASSLEEVSNEQFF	TGCGCCAGCAGCTTGGAGGAAGTTTCCAATGAGCAGTTCTTC
few	TRBD1	TRBV27	TRBJ2-7	CASSSILRDRGQEQYF	TGTGCCAGCAGTTCGATATTGAGGGACAGGGGGCAGGAGCAGTACTTC
NA	NA	TRBV5-4	TRBJ2-7	CASSPRGNSYEQYF	TGTGCCAGCAGCCCCAGGGGTAACTCCTACGAGCAGTACTTC
NA	NA	TRBV30	TRBJ2-7	CASQGSYEQYF	TGTGCCTCTCAGGGCTCCTACGAGCAGTACTTC
NA	NA	TRBV15	TRBJ2-7	CATSRDGVGDEQYF	TGTGCCACCAGCAGAGATGGGGTGGGAGACGAGCAGTACTTC
few	NA	TRBV7-3	TRBJ2-7	CASSLSKGGEQYF	TGTGCCAGCAGCCTAAGCAAGGGCGGCGAGCAGTACTTC
few	TRBD2	TRBV5-6	TRBJ2-1	CASSGERTSGSGNEQFF	TGTGCCAGCAGCGGTGAGAGGACTAGCGGGAGTGGCAATGAGCAGTTCTTC
few	TRBD1	TRBV5-1	TRBJ2-1	CASSSGTGNNEQFF	TGCGCCAGCAGCTCCGGGACAGGGAATAATGAGCAGTTCTTC
NA	NA	TRBV27	TRBJ2-6	CASSPLSGANVLTF	TGTGCCAGCAGTCCCCTGTCTGGGGCCAACGTCCTGACTTTC
NA	NA	TRBV5-1	TRBJ1-5	CASILDTDYSNQPQHF	TGCGCCAGTATTCTCGACACCGATTATAGCAATCAGCCCCAGCATTTT
few	NA	TRBV9	TRBJ2-5	CASSVGGSETQYF	TGTGCCAGCAGCGTTGGCGGGTCGGAGACCCAGTACTTC
once	NA	TRBV15	TRBJ2-4	CATRGVVDIQYF	TGTGCCACCAGGGGCGTAGTTGACATTCAGTACTTC
NA	NA	TRBV5-1	TRBJ2-1	CASRLGLESYNEQFF	TGCGCCAGCAGACTGGGTCTAGAAAGTTACAATGAGCAGTTCTTC
NA	NA	TRBV29-1	TRBJ2-5	CSVRQYQETQYF	TGCAGCGTTAGACAGTACCAAGAGACCCAGTACTTC
NA	NA	TRBV4-3	TRBJ1-1	CASSQAPRNTEAFF	TGCGCCAGCAGCCAAGCCCCACGGAACACTGAAGCTTTCTTT
NA	TRBD2	TRBV9	TRBJ2-7	CASSGTSGGYEQYF	TGTGCCAGCAGCGGGACTAGCGGGGGGTACGAGCAGTACTTC
NA	NA	TRBV5-1	TRBJ2-5	CASSLAPTLSGQETQYF	TGCGCCAGCAGCTTGGCTCCAACCCTTAGCGGCCAAGAGACCCAGTACTTC
NA	TRBD1	TRBV27	TRBJ2-5	CASRPTGDRVETQYF	TGTGCCAGCAGACCTACCGGGGACAGGGTGGAGACCCAGTACTTC
NA	TRBD2	TRBV29-1	TRBJ2-3	CSGAVAGGRDTQYF	TGCAGCGGCGCCGTTGCGGGGGGGCGTGATACGCAGTATTTT
NA	NA	TRBV13	TRBJ1-1	CASSFTGNTEAFF	TGTGCCAGCAGCTTTACAGGGAACACTGAAGCTTTCTTT
NA	NA	TRBV7-9	TRBJ1-6	CASSLKWGLKDSPLHF	TGTGCCAGCAGCTTAAAGTGGGGGCTAAAGGATTCACCCCTCCACTTT
once	NA	TRBV3-1/TRBV3-2	TRBJ2-7	CASSPSFF	TGTGCCAGCAGCCCCTCCTTCTTC
NA	NA	TRBV11-2	TRBJ1-2	CASSLDLRESPYYGYTF	TGTGCCAGCAGCTTAGATCTTCGAGAGAGCCCGTATTATGGCTACACCTTC
few	TRBD1	TRBV29-1	TRBJ2-5	CSVQDRGGETQYF	TGCAGCGTCCAGGACAGGGGTGGAGAGACCCAGTACTTC
NA	NA	TRBV7-9	TRBJ2-1	CASSLEGLGPSYNEQFF	TGTGCCAGCAGCTTAGAAGGTCTGGGGCCCTCCTACAATGAGCAGTTCTTC
NA	NA	TRBV5-1	TRBJ2-1	CASSAGHSGGNEQFF	TGCGCCAGCAGCGCAGGACACTCGGGCGGGAATGAGCAGTTCTTC
NA	TRBD1	TRBV5-6	TRBJ2-7	CASRSTGISYEQYF	TGTGCCAGCAGATCGACAGGGATAAGTTACGAGCAGTACTTC
NA	TRBD1	TRBV7-9	TRBJ1-4	CASSLQGASLEKLFF	TGTGCCAGCAGCTTACAGGGGGCGTCCCTTGAAAAACTGTTTTTT
NA	NA	TRBV29-1	TRBJ1-1	CSVSNWDTEAFF	TGCAGCGTTAGCAATTGGGACACTGAAGCTTTCTTT
NA	NA	TRBV7-2	TRBJ2-5	CASSPARGASGGETQYF	TGTGCCAGCAGCCCCGCCCGGGGCGCGAGTGGGGGAGAGACCCAGTACTTC
NA	NA	TRBV14	TRBJ1-2	CASSQVGGYTF	TGTGCCAGCAGCCAAGTGGGCGGCTACACCTTC
few	NA	TRBV5-4	TRBJ1-5	CASSSNQPQHF	TGTGCCAGCAGCTCAAATCAGCCCCAGCATTTT
NA	NA	TRBV7-2	TRBJ2-7	CASSFSGLDRYEQYF	TGTGCCAGCAGCTTTTCCGGACTTGATCGCTACGAGCAGTACTTC
many	NA	TRBV6-6	TRBJ2-7	CASSGTAYEQYF	TGTGCCAGCTCGGGGACTGCATACGAGCAGTACTTC
NA	TRBD1	TRBV5-1	TRBJ2-3	CASSFRDREPYF	TGCGCCAGCAGCTTCCGGGACAGGGAACCGTATTTT
few	TRBD2	TRBV4-1	TRBJ2-2	CASSQPTSGGNTGELFF	TGCGCCAGCAGCCAACCTACTAGCGGGGGGAACACCGGGGAGCTGTTTTTT
NA	TRBD2	TRBV11-2	TRBJ2-1	CASSLEPSGYNEQFF	TGTGCCAGCAGCTTAGAACCTAGCGGATACAATGAGCAGTTCTTC
NA	TRBD1	TRBV6-5	TRBJ1-2	CASSDPGQGYGYTF	TGTGCCAGCAGTGACCCGGGACAGGGATATGGCTACACCTTC
NA	NA	TRBV5-4	TRBJ2-5	CASSFWGGETQYF	TGTGCCAGCAGCTTCTGGGGCGGGGAGACCCAGTACTTC
NA	NA	TRBV5-1	TRBJ2-7	CASSPGPQSHEQYF	TGCGCCAGCAGCCCCGGGCCCCAAAGCCACGAGCAGTACTTC
NA	NA	TRBV5-1	TRBJ2-7	CASSFGGLLYEQYF	TGCGCCAGCAGCTTCGGGGGTTTACTGTACGAGCAGTACTTC
NA	TRBD1	TRBV28	TRBJ2-5	CASSDQDRVIETQYF	TGTGCCAGCAGTGACCAGGACAGGGTTATTGAGACCCAGTACTTC
NA	NA	TRBV4-3	TRBJ2-3	CASSQEPTRGRPDTQYF	TGCGCCAGCAGCCAAGAGCCAACGCGGGGACGGCCAGATACGCAGTATTTT
few	TRBD2	TRBV2	TRBJ2-3	CASFMSGGTDTQYF	TGTGCCAGCTTTATGAGCGGGGGCACAGATACGCAGTATTTT
few	NA	TRBV29-1	TRBJ2-3	CSVGIDTQYF	TGCAGCGTTGGGATAGATACGCAGTATTTT
few	NA	TRBV18	TRBJ2-7	CASSPSSSEQYF	TGTGCCAGCTCACCTAGTTCGAGCGAGCAGTACTTC
NA	NA	TRBV30	TRBJ2-2	CAWSYTGELFF	TGTGCCTGGAGTTACACCGGGGAGCTGTTTTTT
NA	TRBD2	TRBV7-8	TRBJ2-7	CASSLAPWRGAYEQYF	TGTGCCAGCAGCTTGGCCCCTTGGCGGGGGGCGTACGAGCAGTACTTC
NA	TRBD2	TRBV5-6	TRBJ2-1	CASSSGLAEYNEQFF	TGTGCCAGCAGCTCGGGACTAGCGGAATACAATGAGCAGTTCTTC
NA	TRBD1	TRBV29-1	TRBJ2-3	CSVEPGQGGTDTQYF	TGCAGCGTTGAACCGGGACAGGGTGGCACAGATACGCAGTATTTT
NA	TRBD2	TRBV10-3	TRBJ2-1	CAITTSGDYNEQFF	TGTGCCATCACGACTAGCGGGGACTACAATGAGCAGTTCTTC
NA	NA	TRBV9	TRBJ2-3	CASSLGRGASTDTQYF	TGTGCCAGCAGCCTTGGCCGGGGGGCTAGCACAGATACGCAGTATTTT
NA	TRBD2	TRBV5-1	TRBJ2-7	CASSFIAGAYEQYF	TGCGCCAGCAGCTTCATCGCGGGGGCCTACGAGCAGTACTTC
NA	TRBD1	TRBV29-1	TRBJ1-4	CSVRQGGKNEKLFF	TGCAGCGTTCGACAGGGCGGGAAAAATGAAAAACTGTTTTTT
NA	NA	TRBV7-2	TRBJ1-1	CASSPMGSGEAEAFF	TGTGCCAGCAGCCCGATGGGGTCGGGTGAGGCTGAAGCTTTCTTT
NA	NA	TRBV15	TRBJ2-1	CATSRDWGGGNEQFF	TGTGCCACCAGCAGAGATTGGGGAGGGGGCAATGAGCAGTTCTTC
NA	NA	TRBV7-2	TRBJ2-5	CASSPLAQEQYF	TGTGCCAGCAGCCCTCTAGCCCAAGAGCAGTACTTC
NA	NA	TRBV23-1	TRBJ2-7	CASTRPYEQYF	TGCGCCAGCACAAGACCCTACGAGCAGTACTTC